A single sample gave rise to the 17 T cell receptor beta chains below, sequenced in a study of shared clonotypes between healthy human individuals. The table came from immunoSEQ multiplex PCR; TCRdb's copy has only in-frame clones and leaves some out. The sample contains 100,000 to 130,000 clones, approximately 70% of which appear only once. The sequenced material came from memory CD8+ T cells sorted from blood. Specified subset: CD45RO+ cells pooled with CCR7-negative TemRA cells. These receptors all come from a woman aged 25-40 years in good health.

The genes are TRBV28 and TRBJ1-2; 7 bases match TRBD1. V was pared by 6 bases and J by 3 bases, with 4 bases of the junction left unmatched. Germline lookup yields CDR1 MDHEN and CDR2 SYDVKM. The CDR3 loop spans 13 amino acids. CDR3: CASSSGQDYGYTF. The CDR3 nucleotides read TGTGCCAGCAGCTCCGGACAGGACTATGGCTACACCTTC.

The J gene is TRBJ2-7, the V gene TRBV28, with D perhaps matching TRBD1 (6 bases). This CDR3 contains 15 residues. V gave up 3 bases and J gave up 2 bases, with 14 bases separating them. The germline gives CDR1 MDHEN, CDR2 SYDVKM. The CDR3 reads CASSFPGHTAYEQYF. The CDR3 DNA is TGTGCCAGCAGTTTCCCGGGACACACAGCCTACGAGCAGTACTTC.

The chain couples TRBV28 to TRBJ2-1, with a weak D call TRBD2 (6 bases). Germline CDR1 is MDHEN and CDR2 is SYDVKM. V was pared by 5 bases and J by 3 bases, with 14 bases between. The CDR3 runs 15 residues. CDR3 DNA: TGTGCCAGCAGTGAGCTTAGCGGCATCTACAATGAGCAGTTCTTC. Translating gives CASSELSGIYNEQFF.

V and J are TRBV7-8 and TRBJ2-7; D unresolved. CDR1 is SGHVS and CDR2 is FQNEAQ in the germline V gene. The CDR3 is 12 residues long. Trimming removed 0 bases at V and 7 bases at J, with 7 bases between. CDR3 sequence: CASSLAQKEQYF. CDR3 DNA sequence: TGTGCCAGCAGCTTAGCGCAGAAAGAGCAGTACTTC.

The V call is TRBV7-9, the J call TRBJ2-7; perhaps TRBD1 as D (6 bases). Trimming left V 5 bases short and J 3 bases short, with 17 bases between. The CDR3 is 15 amino acids. Germline V CDR1 and CDR2: SEHNR, FQNEAQ (reference sequence). The CDR3 is CASSMSAGGDYEQYF. The CDR3 DNA is TGTGCCAGCAGCATGTCCGCTGGGGGCGACTACGAGCAGTACTTC.

The V call is TRBV2, the J call TRBJ2-7; 8 bases align to TRBD2. The V gene end was trimmed by 4 bases and the J gene end by 2 bases; junction bases not matched to a gene: 10. This CDR3 comprises 16 residues. Germline V gene lookup returns CDR1 SNHLY and CDR2 FYNNEI. The CDR3 DNA reads as TGTGCCAGCAGTGGGGGGGAACTAGCGGTCCCCTACGAGCAGTACTTC. This codes for CASSGGELAVPYEQYF.

This chain connects TRBV11-2 to TRBJ2-7; TRBD2 matches at 8 bases. The CDR3 covers 13 residues. Losses at the gene ends were 1 base for V and 6 bases for J; bases not matched to a gene: 2. CDR1 and CDR2 (germline): SGHAT, FQNNGV. CDR3 in DNA: TGTGCCAGCAGCTTAGGGGGGACTAGCGAGCAGTACTTC. Residues: CASSLGGTSEQYF.

The chain links TRBV28 to TRBJ2-7; 10 bases are shared with TRBD2. Per germline, CDR1 MDHEN and CDR2 SYDVKM. The V gene end was trimmed by 6 bases and the J gene end by 7 bases; junction bases not matched to a gene: 6. CDR3 length: 13 residues. CDR3 loop: CASSLAGVEEQYF. The CDR3 DNA is TGTGCCAGCAGCCTAGCGGGAGTGGAAGAGCAGTACTTC.

This chain links TRBV25-1 with TRBJ2-1; unclear D gene. V gave up 4 bases and J gave up 8 bases, with 18 bases separating them. CDR3 length: 15 amino acids. The V gene's germline CDR1 is MGHDK and CDR2 SYGVNS. This CDR3 is CASSARPGGEDEQFF. CDR3 nucleotide sequence: TGTGCCAGCAGTGCCCGACCGGGTGGTGAAGATGAGCAGTTCTTC.

The V gene is TRBV5-1, the J gene TRBJ2-1, with 8 bases identical to TRBD2. The CDR3 is made up of 15 amino acids. J was trimmed by 4 bases and V by 4 bases; bases with no gene match: 7. Germline CDR1 and CDR2: SGHRS and YFSETQ. DNA for the CDR3: TGCGCCAGCAGCAAGGACAGCGGGGGTTACAATGAGCAGTTCTTC. Amino acid sequence: CASSKDSGGYNEQFF.

This clone has only a few counts. The chain combines TRBV2 with TRBJ1-2, with D tentatively TRBD1 (5 bases). CDR3 length: 15 residues. Germline CDR1 and CDR2: SNHLY and FYNNEI. Trimming shortened V by 6 bases and J by 0 bases, and 14 bases separated the two germline ends. In DNA form, the CDR3 reads TGTGCCAGCAGGGGCAGACAGACAGCTAACTATGGCTACACCTTC. Translating it yields CASRGRQTANYGYTF.

The chain links TRBV15 to TRBJ1-5; 7 bases are shared with TRBD1. The junction had 5 bases not matched to a gene; V was cut back by 3 bases and J by 3 bases. Per germline, CDR1 LNHNV and CDR2 YYDKDF (reference sequence). There are 15 residues in the CDR3. Written as DNA, the CDR3 is TGTGCCACCAGCAGCCGACAGGGTCTCAATCAGCCCCAGCATTTT. It codes for CATSSRQGLNQPQHF.

This CDR3 is CASSYGDATGYGYTF. Here the CDR3 DNA reads TGTGCCAGCAGTTACGGCGATGCAACGGGTTATGGCTACACCTTC. This rearrangement joins TRBV6-5 to TRBJ1-2, with D unresolved. From germline, CDR1 is MNHEY and CDR2 SVGAGI. V was shortened by 2 bases and J by 5 bases, with 15 bases between the two germline ends. This CDR3 is 15 amino acids long.

The chain combines TRBV6-5 with TRBJ2-2; no firm D call. V shed 5 bases and J shed 3 bases, with 10 bases lying between them. The germline gives CDR1 MNHEY, CDR2 SVGAGI. The CDR3 contains 14 residues. The CDR3 loop is CASSETPDTGELFF. In nucleotides, the CDR3 is TGTGCCAGCAGTGAAACTCCCGACACCGGGGAGCTGTTTTTT.

The genes are TRBV10-1 and TRBJ2-7; D uncertain. CDR1 and CDR2 (germline): WNHNN, SYGVQD (reference sequence). The CDR3 has 14 residues. Trimming cost V 2 bases and J 3 bases, with 11 bases left between them. The CDR3 sequence is CASSEDDDGYEQYF. CDR3 in DNA: TGCGCCAGCAGTGAGGATGACGACGGCTACGAGCAGTACTTC.

The chain employs TRBV10-3 and TRBJ2-1; D unresolved. Per the germline V gene, CDR1 is ENHRY and CDR2 is SYGVKD. Trimming stripped 2 bases from V and 7 bases from J, with 24 bases between. The length of the CDR3 is 18 residues. CDR3 sequence: CAISELERVWKTENEQFF. The CDR3 nucleotides are TGTGCCATCAGTGAGCTCGAAAGGGTCTGGAAAACTGAGAATGAGCAGTTCTTC.

This clone was observed once. The V call is TRBV14, the J call TRBJ1-1; D is unresolved. Germline-derived CDR1 and CDR2 are SGHDN and FVKESK. The CDR3 length is 16 residues. Trimming removed 4 bases from V and 1 base from J, with 16 bases in between. CDR3 amino acids: CASSPRRGPGNTEAFF. The CDR3, as DNA: TGTGCCAGCAGCCCCCGTCGGGGTCCCGGGAACACTGAAGCTTTCTTT.